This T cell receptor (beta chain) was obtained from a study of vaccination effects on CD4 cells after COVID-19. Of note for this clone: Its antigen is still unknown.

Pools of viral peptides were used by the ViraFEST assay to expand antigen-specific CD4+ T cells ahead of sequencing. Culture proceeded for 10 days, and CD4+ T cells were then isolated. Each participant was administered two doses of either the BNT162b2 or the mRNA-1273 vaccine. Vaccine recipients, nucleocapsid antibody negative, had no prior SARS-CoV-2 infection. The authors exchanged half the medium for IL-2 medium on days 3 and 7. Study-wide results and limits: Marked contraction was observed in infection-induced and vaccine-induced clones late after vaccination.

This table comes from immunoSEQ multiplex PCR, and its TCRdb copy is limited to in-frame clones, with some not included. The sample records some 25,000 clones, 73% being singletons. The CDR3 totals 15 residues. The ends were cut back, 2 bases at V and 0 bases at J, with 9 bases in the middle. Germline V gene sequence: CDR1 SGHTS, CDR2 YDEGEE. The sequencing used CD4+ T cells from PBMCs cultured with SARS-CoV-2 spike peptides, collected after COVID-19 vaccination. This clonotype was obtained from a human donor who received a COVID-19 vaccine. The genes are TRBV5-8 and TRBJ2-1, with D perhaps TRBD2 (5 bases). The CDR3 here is CASSFGENSYNEQFF. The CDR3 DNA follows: TGTGCCAGCAGCTTTGGGGAGAACTCCTACAATGAGCAGTTCTTC. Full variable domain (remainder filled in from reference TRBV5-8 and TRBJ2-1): EAGVTQSPTHLIKTRGQQATLRCSPISGHTSVYWYQQALGLGLQFLLWYDEGEERNRGNFPPRFSGRQFPNYSSELNVNALELEDSALYLCASSFGENSYNEQFFGPGTRLTVL.